These 27 T cell receptor beta chains were all obtained from the same sample, sequenced in a study of T cell clones after liver transplantation. Assay: immunoSEQ multiplex PCR; the TCRdb copy retains only in-frame clones and omits some. The data contain 68,000 or so clones, roughly 80% of them singletons. The source was CD4+ T cells from blood, collected before liver transplant. These receptors were taken from a human donor who received a liver transplant.

The J gene is TRBJ1-4, the V gene TRBV15; D is unresolved. The CDR3 has 12 residues. V was cut by 5 bases and J by 3 bases, with 4 bases left in between. Germline lookup yields CDR1 LNHNV and CDR2 YYDKDF (reference sequence). CDR3 residues: CATSFANEKLFF. The DNA for the CDR3 is TGTGCCACCAGCTTCGCTAATGAAAAACTGTTTTTT.

This sequence joins TRBV27 and TRBJ2-3; D may correspond to TRBD1 or TRBD2 (5 bases each). Germline values: CDR1 MNHEY, CDR2 SMNVEV (reference sequence). The CDR3 has 15 residues. V was shortened by 5 bases and J by 8 bases, with 20 bases between the two germline ends. CDR3 region: CASSIWAGLGVTQYF. Here the CDR3 DNA reads TGTGCCAGCAGTATCTGGGCGGGCCTGGGGGTTACGCAGTATTTT.

V usage is TRBV5-1 and J usage is TRBJ2-6; the D gene is possibly TRBD2 (5 bases). The CDR3 runs 16 residues. CDR1 SGHRS and CDR2 YFSETQ come from the germline V gene. Trimming removed 5 bases from V and 0 bases from J, with 12 bases in between. As DNA, the CDR3 is TGCGCCAGCAGACCTGACGGAGGCTCTGGGGCCAACGTCCTGACTTTC. Protein sequence: CASRPDGGSGANVLTF.

This rearrangement joins TRBV6-1 to TRBJ1-5; 7 positions match TRBD1. The CDR3 contains 13 residues. With 6 bases clipped from V and 5 bases from J, the junction kept 4 bases outside the gene matches. In germline, CDR1 is MNHNS, CDR2 SASEGT. Here the CDR3 DNA reads TGTGCCAGCAGGCAGCAGGGGGATCAGCCCCAGCATTTT. Translating gives CASRQQGDQPQHF.

The chain is built from TRBV19 and TRBJ1-2; TRBD1 agrees at 7 bases. V trimming: 7 bases; J trimming: 5 bases; junction bases outside the gene matches: 13. CDR1 is LNHDA, CDR2 SQIVND, per germline (reference sequence). This CDR3 has 15 residues. The CDR3 reads CASMTLGQTFYGYTF. The CDR3 DNA follows: TGTGCCAGTATGACCCTGGGACAGACCTTTTATGGCTACACCTTC.

The CDR3: CASSGWLAEETQYF. For the CDR3, the DNA is TGTGCCAGCAGTGGGTGGCTAGCGGAAGAGACCCAGTACTTC. V usage is TRBV2 and J usage is TRBJ2-5; 7 nucleotides match TRBD2. The CDR3 consists of 14 residues. Germline lookup yields CDR1 SNHLY and CDR2 FYNNEI. V was clipped by 4 bases and J by 3 bases; unmatched bases: 5.

The V gene is TRBV28, the J gene TRBJ1-2; D may be TRBD1 (6 bases). V was cut by 9 bases and J by 8 bases, with 13 bases left in between. CDR3 length equals 11 residues. Germline CDR1 reads MDHEN; CDR2 reads SYDVKM. The CDR3: CASRSTGGYTF. The CDR3, as DNA: TGTGCCAGTAGAAGCACAGGGGGCTACACCTTC.

This chain connects TRBV30 to TRBJ1-5; TRBD1 is a possible D gene (5 bases). CDR3 length equals 13 residues. Trimming pared 3 bases from V and 6 bases from J, leaving 12 bases between. In germline, CDR1 is GTSNPN, CDR2 SVGIG (reference sequence). The chain's CDR3 is CAWSGGTSQPQHF. The CDR3 DNA reads TGTGCCTGGAGCGGGGGTACAAGTCAGCCCCAGCATTTT.

The chain has TRBV18 and TRBJ2-3, with D maybe TRBD1 (6 bases). Germline CDR1 reads KGHSH; CDR2 reads LQKENI. The CDR3 is 15 amino acids. V was cut by 3 bases and J by 0 bases, with 10 bases left in between. CDR3 sequence: CASSPLTGSTDTQYF. The CDR3 nucleotides are TGTGCCAGCTCACCCTTGACAGGTAGCACAGATACGCAGTATTTT.

The rearrangement links TRBV7-6 to TRBJ2-5; D is unresolved. Trimming removed 1 base at V and 14 bases at J, with 11 bases between. Germline loops: CDR1 SGHVS, CDR2 FNYEAQ. The CDR3 has 11 amino acids. The CDR3 protein is CASSLVTQAYF. The CDR3 DNA sequence: TGTGCCAGCAGCTTAGTCACTCAGGCCTACTTC.

V and J are TRBV2 and TRBJ1-4; weak D call: TRBD1 (6 bases). V lost 6 bases, J lost 4 bases, and 18 bases lay in between. CDR1 is SNHLY, CDR2 FYNNEI, per germline. This CDR3 region has 16 residues. The CDR3 region is CASRVQGAGINEKLFF. The DNA for the CDR3 is TGTGCCAGCAGGGTACAGGGCGCGGGTATTAATGAAAAACTGTTTTTT.

This clone was detected only a few times. The chain couples TRBV7-2 to TRBJ2-5; D may be TRBD2 (6 bases). CDR1 and CDR2 (germline): SGHTA, FQGNSA. V was pared by 5 bases and J by 7 bases, with 17 bases between. The CDR3 is 14 residues long. For the CDR3, the DNA is TGTGCCAGCAGCCCCCCGGACTACACCGGGACCCAGTACTTC. This translates into CASSPPDYTGTQYF.

The chain carries TRBV28 and TRBJ1-4; D is unresolved. The CDR3 covers 16 residues. Trimming cost V 6 bases and J 2 bases, with 16 bases left between them. Germline V gives CDR1 MDHEN, CDR2 SYDVKM. The DNA for the CDR3 is TGTGCCAGCAGCCCGGGGTGGGTAGGGACTAATGAAAAACTGTTTTTT. Translated, it gives CASSPGWVGTNEKLFF.

This clone occurred once. V gene TRBV29-1 combines with J gene TRBJ2-7, with 9 bases aligning to TRBD1. The V gene's germline CDR1 is SQVTM and CDR2 ANQGSEA. The CDR3 is 14 residues long. The trim removed 6 bases at V and 3 bases at J, leaving 9 bases unmatched. CDR3 DNA sequence: TGCAGCGTCGTCGGGACAGGGAAACTCTACGAGCAGTACTTC. It translates to CSVVGTGKLYEQYF.

This clone was seen a handful of times. The chain employs TRBV29-1 and TRBJ1-4; 7 bases map to TRBD1. This CDR3 contains 12 residues. The V and J ends lost 6 bases and 11 bases, in that order; junction bases with no gene match: 9. CDR1 is SQVTM, CDR2 ANQGSEA, per germline. CDR3 region: CSVQRIGGKLFF. CDR3 DNA: TGCAGCGTCCAAAGGATAGGGGGCAAACTGTTTTTT.

The genes are TRBV5-1 and TRBJ2-5; tentatively, D is TRBD1 (6 bases). V was cut by 4 bases and J by 1 base, with 17 bases left in between. Germline loops: CDR1 SGHRS, CDR2 YFSETQ. The CDR3 covers 16 residues. CDR3 DNA sequence: TGCGCCAGCAGCCCCGGGACACTCCAGAGCCAAGAGACCCAGTACTTC. This codes for CASSPGTLQSQETQYF. Together with reference TRBV5-1 and TRBJ2-5, the CDR3 gives the full variable domain: KAGVTQTPRYLIKTRGQQVTLSCSPISGHRSVSWYQQTPGQGLQFLFEYFSETQRNKGNFPGRFSGRQFSNSRSEMNVSTLELGDSALYLCASSPGTLQSQETQYFGPGTRLLVL.

This sequence joins TRBV19 and TRBJ2-3; TRBD1 is a possible D gene (6 bases). V was shortened by 3 bases and J by 6 bases, with 22 bases between the two germline ends. This CDR3 comprises 17 residues. CDR1 LNHDA and CDR2 SQIVND come from the germline V gene (reference sequence). The DNA of the CDR3 is TGTGCCAGTAGTATGGGGACACATAGGACCTATAAGGATACGCAGTATTTT. Translation: CASSMGTHRTYKDTQYF.

The genes are TRBV5-4 and TRBJ2-7; TRBD2 matches 8 bases. This CDR3 has 14 residues. The trim removed 3 bases at V and 5 bases at J, leaving 7 bases unmatched. CDR1 is SGHNT, CDR2 YYREEE, per germline (reference sequence). The CDR3 coding sequence is TGTGCCAGCAGCTCGGGACGGGAGGGGAACGAGCAGTACTTC. Its protein is CASSSGREGNEQYF.

The rearrangement joins TRBV28 to TRBJ2-7, with 8 bases aligning to TRBD1. The CDR3 runs 18 residues. Trimming at V came to 5 bases and at J to 3 bases, leaving 18 bases not matched to a gene. Germline CDR1 reads MDHEN; CDR2 reads SYDVKM. The CDR3 DNA sequence: TGTGCCAGCAGTCCTTACAGGGGGTTCGAGGGTTTTTTCTACGAGCAGTACTTC. This gives the protein CASSPYRGFEGFFYEQYF. The full variable domain, completed using reference TRBV28 and TRBJ2-7, is DVKVTQSSRYLVKRTGEKVFLECVQDMDHENMFWYRQDPGLGLRLIYFSYDVKMKEKGDIPEGYSVSREKKERFSLILESASTNQTSMYLCASSPYRGFEGFFYEQYFGPGTRLTVT.

J is TRBJ2-1 and V is TRBV28; D perhaps matches TRBD1 (5 bases). Looked up from germline, CDR1 is MDHEN and CDR2 is SYDVKM. This CDR3 is 15 amino acids long. V was cut by 2 bases and J by 5 bases, with 13 bases left in between. CDR3 DNA: TGTGCCAGCAGTTTAGTACGAAAAGGGGACAATGAGCAGTTCTTC. It specifies CASSLVRKGDNEQFF.

The chain joins TRBV7-8 to TRBJ1-5; D is unclear. The germline CDR1 and CDR2 sequences are SGHVS and FQNEAQ. The CDR3 is made up of 14 amino acids. Trimming stripped 3 bases from V and 2 bases from J, with 8 bases between. The CDR3 nucleotides are TGTGCCAGCAGCTTGGGCCGCCGCAATCAGCCCCAGCATTTT. It codes for CASSLGRRNQPQHF.

The chain combines TRBV6-6 with TRBJ2-7, with D possibly being TRBD1 (5 bases). V lost 10 bases, J lost 1 base, and 11 bases lay in between. This CDR3 region has 12 residues. Germline CDR1 is MNHNY and CDR2 is SVGAGI (reference sequence). DNA of the CDR3: TGTGCCACCACAGGAGATTCCTACGAGCAGTACTTC. Its translation: CATTGDSYEQYF.

The chain recombines TRBV28 with TRBJ2-5; D unresolved. V lost 7 bases and J 5 bases, leaving 17 bases between the germline ends. In germline, CDR1 is MDHEN, CDR2 SYDVKM. The length of the CDR3 is 14 residues. In nucleotides, the CDR3 is TGTGCCAGCACCTCTAACTCCCGCCTTGAGACCCAGTACTTC. Its protein is CASTSNSRLETQYF.

The chain has TRBV27 and TRBJ1-3, with 7 bases aligning to TRBD1. CDR1 MNHEY and CDR2 SMNVEV come from the germline V gene (reference sequence). V lost 5 bases and J lost 1; bases outside the gene matches: 11. The CDR3 spans 17 residues. In nucleotides, the CDR3 is TGTGCCAGCAGTCCGCGAACAGGGGCCATTTCTGGAAACACCATATATTTT. The encoded protein is CASSPRTGAISGNTIYF.

The chain links TRBV18 to TRBJ2-5; TRBD1 matches at 9 bases. Germline loops: CDR1 KGHSH, CDR2 LQKENI. V was pared by 6 bases and J by 3 bases, with 8 bases of the junction left unmatched. The CDR3 is made up of 15 amino acids. DNA of the CDR3: TGTGCCAGCTCTGCCGAGACAGGGGGGAAAGAGACCCAGTACTTC. This gives the protein CASSAETGGKETQYF.

The chain has TRBV10-3 and TRBJ2-1; possibly TRBD2 for D (6 bases). CDR1 and CDR2 from the germline V gene are ENHRY and SYGVKD. Deletions cut 10 bases from V and 1 base from J, with 17 bases between. The CDR3 has 15 amino acids. CDR3 bases: TGTGCCAGCACGAGGGACTTCCAGTCCTACAATGAGCAGTTCTTC. It is translated as CASTRDFQSYNEQFF.

V is TRBV7-2 and J is TRBJ2-2, with TRBD1 matching over 8 bases. Germline values: CDR1 SGHTA, CDR2 FQGNSA. V lost 5 bases and J lost 5; bases outside the gene matches: 7. The CDR3 runs 15 residues. The CDR3 protein is CASSLGQGGTGELFF. The CDR3 nucleotides read TGTGCCAGCAGCCTCGGACAGGGAGGAACCGGGGAGCTGTTTTTT.